Many counts were recorded for the clone carrying this TCR beta chain. No antigen is known for it. This CDR3 contains 15 residues. V lost 2 bases to trimming and J lost 2 bases, with 7 bases between them. Germline-derived CDR1 and CDR2 are PRHDT and FYEKMQ (reference sequence). This entry belongs to a study of CD4+ T cells in melanoma. Whole-study results and caveats: Neoantigen-specific CD4+ T cells in melanoma reportedly had diverse differentiation states. A reported correlation linked neoantigen-specific CD4+ T cells to CD8+, macrophage and B cell function.

Generated by immunoSEQ multiplex PCR, the TCRdb table keeps only in-frame clones and is missing some. The data show tens of thousands of clones, nearly 70% seen once. The V and J genes are TRBV13 and TRBJ1-6, with D hard to call. Specimen: tumor tissue. This TCR derives from a human donor with melanoma. Here the CDR3 reads CASSLTGPYNSPLHF. In nucleotides, the CDR3 is TGTGCCAGCAGCTTAACGGGTCCCTATAATTCACCCCTCCACTTT.